This TCR beta chain was profiled in a study of shared clonotypes between healthy human individuals (TCRdb year 2020). General notes on the study: Three men and two women, aged 18 to 49 years, made up the cohort. The study deeply sequenced blood TCR repertoires of several healthy adults to estimate repertoire size and the extent of clonotype sharing between individuals. To increase sequencing depth and limit assay-specific biases, TCR repertoire library preparation and sequencing were carried out by different laboratories using diverse techniques. Between about 0.94 and 8.9 billion PBMCs per donor were obtained by leukapheresis. Per donor, three plates each were used for CD4 naive and CD4 memory, two for CD8 naive, and one for CD8 memory.

TCR CDR3 regions were amplified from genomic DNA by multiplex PCR using the deep immunoSEQ assay. Extracted genomic DNA from each cell subset was distributed evenly across all wells of several immunoSEQ 96-well plates, and each plate was treated as a replicate. For sorted subsets, around 200 ng genomic DNA, equal to tens of thousands of T cell genomes, was loaded into each replicate PCR. The purified libraries were quantified using a Qubit 3.0 fluorometer, sized with a Bioanalyzer 2100, and then quantified again using the KAPA Library Quantification kit. Each immunoSEQ 96-well plate was sequenced on its own single-read 150-cycle Illumina NextSeq 550 flow cell. The original pipeline was this. The immunoSEQ output contained only junctional sequences without quality scores, so filtering could not match that applied to full-length reads. Sequences were annotated with PyIR, a Python wrapper for IgBLAST v1.9, and V/J genes and CDR3 were assigned using IMGT germline references. Reads with weak V/J assignments (E-value above 1e-6), missing CDR3, stop codons, out-of-frame junctions, or ambiguous translated residues were removed. V3J clonotypes were defined by identical inferred V gene, J gene, and CDR3 amino acid sequence. Percentage overlap between repertoires was calculated by dividing the number of shared unique clonotypes by the size of the smaller repertoire. Richness of each repertoire was evaluated using RTK rarefaction, the Chao1 estimator, and Recon v2.1 estimates of unobserved clonotypes. OLGA was used to compute generation probabilities for all TCRbeta clonotypes that the gDNA method yielded from four donors. TCRdb obtained this table from immuneACCESS and retained in-frame rearrangements with V and J assigned. These tables miss some clones; where compared with another copy, unresolved V genes account for less than half of the shortfall, and the remainder is unexplained. The DNA gave D and trimming, while V, J and clone size come from that table. The sample table lists about 2 million clones, about 95% of them with a count of one. The ten largest clones represent more than 0.95% of the sample.

CD8 naive samples were obtained by positive selection for CCR7 among CD45RO-negative cells, yielding a CD45RA+CCR7+ population from which TemRA cells were excluded. Donors were healthy HIV-negative adults with no recently reported acute infections or vaccinations. Every donor was a Caucasian adult living in Nashville, Tennessee, USA. Blood was obtained by leukapheresis, after which PBMCs were separated by Ficoll-Histopaque density gradient centrifugation and cryopreserved in liquid nitrogen vapor phase. Purity and quantity of every magnetically sorted T cell population were checked by analytical flow cytometry. From each sorted fraction, genomic DNA was isolated and quantified by UV absorbance on a Nanodrop 2000c. The paper's findings and limits, for the study overall: Only blood was sampled, and tissue TCR repertoires likely differ from those in blood. Pairwise subsampling led to the expectation that sequencing depth would affect the degree of clonotype sharing among donors. Estimated clonotype richness was generally larger for naive than for memory subsets. The small number of donors limited the genetic and exposure-history diversity represented. Even with the large sequencing depth, rarefaction of the sorted-subset datasets indicated that sequencing was incomplete. Sharing across several donors was observed for approximately 5% of naive CD4, about 3.2% of naive CD8, around 2.5% of memory CD4, and about 0.4% of memory CD8 clonotypes. Compared with non-shared clonotypes, clonotypes shared by all four sorted-subset donors had higher generation probabilities.

Points on this clone: No cognate antigen has been identified for it. Per-nucleotide qualities are absent, and no much larger clonotype sits a single base away.

Spanning cysteine to phenylalanine, the CDR3 consists of 13 amino acids. Only the CDR3 part of the read is kept: 39 bases, read in frame from the first base. V loses 6 bases, J loses 4 bases, and the germline ends lie 15 bases apart. CDR1 SQVTM and CDR2 ANQGSEA are derived from the germline V gene. Source material: naive CD8+ T cells sorted from blood. What this sample's cell subset or site label stands for: CD45RA+CCR7+. The chain joins TRBV29-1 to TRBJ1-2; confidence is insufficient to name the D gene. The clonotype originates from a man younger than 30 in good health. CDR3 protein: CSVRPPGPYGYTF. The DNA reads TGCAGCGTCCGGCCCCCTGGGCCCTATGGCTACACCTTC.